This T cell receptor beta chain was recorded in a study of blood T cell repertoires in COVID-19. The data were produced by immunoSEQ multiplex PCR, yet TCRdb's version contains in-frame clones alone and is incomplete. The profile covers about 210,000 clones, with 75% to 85% appearing a single time and roughly 4.5% taken by the ten largest. Germline values: CDR1 GTSNPN, CDR2 SVGIG (reference sequence). Trimming took 4 bases from V and 6 from J, leaving 14 bases between them. The CDR3 is made up of 13 amino acids. Material for sequencing was PBMCs or T cells enriched from blood (not recorded which). The rearrangement joins TRBV30 to TRBJ2-3, with D perhaps matching TRBD1 (6 bases). The receptor comes from a man under 40 with acute COVID-19. The CDR3 reads CAWNQGRVDTQYF. The CDR3 DNA follows: TGTGCCTGGAACCAGGGGCGGGTGGATACGCAGTATTTT.